The 23 T cell receptor beta chains listed next were all sequenced from one sample in a study of blood T cell repertoires in COVID-19. Sequenced by immunoSEQ multiplex PCR; TCRdb stores in-frame clones only, minus some. The sample lists about 210,000 clones, over 70% seen once, with over 7% in the top ten. The sample was peripheral blood. The receptor source for this set is a woman aged 70-85 years with acute or convalescent COVID-19.

This clone has a single count. This chain connects TRBV6-5 to TRBJ2-2; a weak D match, TRBD2 (6 bases). V gave up 6 bases and J gave up 2 bases, with 13 bases separating them. CDR1 and CDR2 from the germline V gene are MNHEY and SVGAGI. This CDR3 has 15 residues. CDR3 loop: CASRDPGLNTGELFF. The CDR3 DNA sequence: TGTGCCAGCAGGGACCCGGGACTTAACACCGGGGAGCTGTTTTTT.

V usage is TRBV6-5 and J usage is TRBJ1-1; D remains unclear. The CDR3 length is 13 residues. Germline assignment: CDR1 MNHEY and CDR2 SVGAGI. Between the trimmed V and J ends, which lost 3 bases and 0 bases, there was a span of 5 bases. This chain's CDR3 is CASSYTVNTEAFF. DNA for the CDR3: TGTGCCAGCAGTTATACGGTGAACACTGAAGCTTTCTTT.

This clone was detected only a few times. The J gene is TRBJ2-2, the V gene TRBV11-3; TRBD2 matches 7 bases. Germline-derived CDR1 and CDR2 are SGHNT and YENEEA. J was trimmed by 5 bases and V by 1 base; bases with no gene match: 1. The CDR3 is 14 amino acids. The CDR3 DNA sequence: TGTGCCAGCAGCTTAGGACTAGCTACCGGGGAGCTGTTTTTT. The encoded protein is CASSLGLATGELFF.

The rearrangement links TRBV5-5 to TRBJ2-7; 11 nucleotides align to TRBD1. This CDR3 spans 14 amino acids. V lost 4 bases to trimming and J lost 3 bases; unmatched junction nucleotides: 3. Per the germline V gene, CDR1 is SGHKS and CDR2 is YYEKEE (reference sequence). CDR3 amino acids: CASSIGTGGYEQYF. The CDR3 coding sequence is TGTGCCAGCAGCATCGGGACAGGGGGCTACGAGCAGTACTTC.

V gene TRBV24-1 combines with J gene TRBJ2-5; D might be TRBD1 (5 bases). The CDR3 length is 13 residues. The germline V and J ends were trimmed by 6 bases and 1 base, with 8 bases remaining between them. Germline CDR1 reads KGHDR; CDR2 reads SFDVKD. The DNA for the CDR3 is TGTGCCACCAGTCAGGGTTTCCAAGAGACCCAGTACTTC. This translates into CATSQGFQETQYF.

The chain joins TRBV4-1 to TRBJ2-1; 10 nucleotides line up with TRBD2. The CDR3 spans 16 residues. The germline V gene has CDR1 MGHRA and CDR2 YSYEKL. The V and J ends lost 4 bases and 4 bases, in that order; junction bases with no gene match: 7. CDR3 sequence reads: CASSPERGGPYNEQFF. Written as DNA, the CDR3 is TGCGCCAGCAGCCCGGAGCGGGGGGGCCCTTACAATGAGCAGTTCTTC.

In DNA, the CDR3 is TGTGCCATCAGTGAGTTAGCGAGCTCCTACAATGAGCAGTTCTTC. This sequence encodes CAISELASSYNEQFF. This rearrangement joins TRBV10-3 to TRBJ2-1; a possible D gene is TRBD2 (5 bases). Germline lookup yields CDR1 ENHRY and CDR2 SYGVKD. This CDR3 region has 15 residues. V lost 1 base to trimming and J lost 0 bases, with 7 bases between them.

V usage is TRBV7-3 and J usage is TRBJ2-1; 8 bases line up with TRBD2. Unmatched junction bases numbered 7, after V lost 4 bases and J lost 5 bases. Germline V lookup: CDR1 SGHTA, CDR2 FQGTGA. This CDR3 is built from 15 residues. For the CDR3, the DNA is TGTGCCAGCAGCTCAACTAGCGGCGGGCACAATGAGCAGTTCTTC. Its protein is CASSSTSGGHNEQFF.

V usage is TRBV7-2 and J usage is TRBJ2-4, with 8 positions matching TRBD1. CDR3 size: 15 residues. After removal of 5 bases from V and 5 bases from J, the junction contained 8 bases not matched to a gene. Germline V lookup: CDR1 SGHTA, CDR2 FQGNSA. CDR3 amino acids: CASSPQGTGQNIQYF. In nucleotides, the CDR3 is TGTGCCAGCAGCCCCCAGGGGACAGGCCAAAACATTCAGTACTTC.

V is TRBV19 and J is TRBJ1-5; 9 positions match TRBD1. In germline, CDR1 is LNHDA, CDR2 SQIVND (reference sequence). The CDR3 spans 15 residues. The trim removed 8 bases at V and 8 bases at J, leaving 13 bases unmatched. The CDR3 sequence is CASASQGARGEPQHF. The DNA for the CDR3 is TGTGCCAGTGCGTCACAGGGGGCCCGAGGTGAGCCCCAGCATTTT.

This clone was recorded a few times. The chain is built from TRBV6-5 and TRBJ2-2; D might be TRBD1 (6 bases). CDR1 MNHEY and CDR2 SVGAGI come from the germline V gene. The V gene lost 7 bases and the J gene lost 7 bases, with 7 bases spanning the gap. This CDR3 comprises 11 residues. The chain's CDR3 is CASMTGGELFF. In DNA, the CDR3 is TGTGCCAGCATGACAGGCGGGGAGCTGTTTTTT.

J is TRBJ1-5 and V is TRBV18, with TRBD1 matching over 8 bases. Germline-derived CDR1 and CDR2 are KGHSH and LQKENI. The CDR3 has 15 amino acids. The J segment lost 0 bases and the V segment lost 10 bases, leaving 8 bases of the junction unmatched. The CDR3 DNA is TGTGCCACCACCGCGACAGGGGATAGCAATCAGCCCCAGCATTTT. It encodes CATTATGDSNQPQHF.

The genes are TRBV19 and TRBJ2-5; 8 bases are a match to TRBD2. The CDR3 loop spans 15 amino acids. Germline-derived CDR1 and CDR2 are LNHDA and SQIVND (reference sequence). After removal of 7 bases from V and 1 base from J, the junction contained 8 bases not matched to a gene. CDR3 in DNA: TGTGCCAGTAAGAGGGCGGGGGGAACCCAAGAGACCCAGTACTTC. It encodes CASKRAGGTQETQYF.

This clone has a handful of counts. The CDR3 bases are TGTGCCAGCAGTTACGGCAACCTAGAGACCCAGTACTTC. It encodes CASSYGNLETQYF. V usage is TRBV6-2 or TRBV6-3 and J usage is TRBJ2-5; D unresolved. Germline loops: CDR1 MNHEY, CDR2 SVGEGT. V was pared by 2 bases and J by 4 bases, with 8 bases between. The CDR3 runs 13 residues.

In its sample, this clone was seen a few times. The rearrangement links TRBV2 to TRBJ1-3; D is possibly TRBD1 (6 bases). V lost 8 bases to trimming and J lost 4 bases, with 15 bases between them. CDR1 and CDR2 (germline): SNHLY, FYNNEI. The CDR3 contains 14 residues. The chain's CDR3 is CASGGNGAGNTIYF. The CDR3, as DNA: TGTGCCAGCGGGGGCAATGGAGCAGGAAACACCATATATTTT.

The chain couples TRBV5-1 to TRBJ2-5, with TRBD1 matching over 11 bases. CDR3 size: 15 residues. Germline V lookup: CDR1 SGHRS, CDR2 YFSETQ. The V and J ends lost 2 bases and 4 bases, in that order; junction bases with no gene match: 4. CDR3: CASSLIGTGGETQYF. Written as DNA, the CDR3 is TGCGCCAGCAGCTTAATAGGGACAGGGGGAGAGACCCAGTACTTC.

This clone was seen only once. The CDR3 coding sequence is TGTGCCAGCAGTTACTCACTAGCGGGAGGGGAGACCCAGTACTTC. Its translation is CASSYSLAGGETQYF. This chain links TRBV6-6 with TRBJ2-5, with TRBD2 matching over 13 bases. The CDR3 contains 15 residues. The V and J ends lost 0 bases and 5 bases, in that order; junction bases with no gene match: 0. Germline CDR1 MNHNY, CDR2 SVGAGI (reference sequence).

The rearrangement uses TRBV6-2 or TRBV6-3 and TRBJ2-3; 14 bases align to TRBD2. The CDR3 loop spans 16 amino acids. The germline V gene has CDR1 MNHEY and CDR2 SVGEGT. Trimming took 6 bases from V and 4 from J; bases not matched to a gene: 6. The CDR3 is CASSERLAGGPDTQYF. In DNA form, the CDR3 reads TGTGCCAGCAGCGAAAGACTAGCGGGGGGGCCAGATACGCAGTATTTT.

This clone was picked up a small number of times. The chain combines TRBV3-1 (or the pseudogene TRBV3-2) with TRBJ2-3, with 7 nucleotides matching TRBD2. J was trimmed by 4 bases and V by 1 base; bases with no gene match: 8. The CDR3 is 16 residues long. Germline V gene data show CDR1 as LGHDT and CDR2 as YNNKEL (reference sequence). This CDR3 is CASSQVGGGVSDTQYF. Here the CDR3 DNA reads TGTGCCAGCAGCCAAGTAGGTGGGGGGGTGTCAGATACGCAGTATTTT.

The V call is TRBV19, the J call TRBJ2-2; the D gene is possibly TRBD2 (6 bases). The germline V gene encodes CDR1 LNHDA and CDR2 SQIVND (reference sequence). CDR3 length equals 16 residues. Between the trimmed V and J ends, which lost 4 bases and 4 bases, there was a span of 16 bases. This CDR3 reads CASSTKLARGTGELFF. The CDR3 coding sequence is TGTGCCAGTAGTACCAAACTAGCTCGGGGCACCGGGGAGCTGTTTTTT. Together with reference TRBV19 and TRBJ2-2, the CDR3 gives the full variable domain: DGGITQSPKYLFRKEGQNVTLSCEQNLNHDAMYWYRQDPGQGLRLIYYSQIVNDFQKGDIAEGYSVSREKKESFPLTVTSAQKNPTAFYLCASSTKLARGTGELFFGEGSRLTVL.

V is TRBV20-1 and J is TRBJ2-3; D call uncertain. Germline CDR1 reads DFQATT; CDR2 reads SNEGSKA (reference sequence). The CDR3 contains 11 residues. The V end was cut by 6 bases, the J end by 5 bases, with 9 bases between. The CDR3 DNA sequence: TGCAGTGCGAGACGCGGAGATACGCAGTATTTT. This gives the protein CSARRGDTQYF.

The chain has TRBV12-3 or TRBV12-4 and TRBJ1-2; weak D call: TRBD1 (6 bases). This CDR3 has 12 amino acids. Trimming cost V 5 bases and J 8 bases, with 12 bases left between them. The CDR3 loop is CASSPEQGGYTF. The CDR3 coding sequence is TGTGCCAGCAGTCCCGAACAGGGAGGCTACACCTTC.

About this clone itself: Germline and junction disagree at one end, which may indicate a read error. The chain carries TRBV7-2 and TRBJ1-6; 9 bases agree with TRBD1. CDR3 length: 16 amino acids. Germline V gives CDR1 SGHTA, CDR2 FQGNSA. CDR3 protein: CASGFGWGQGNSPLHF. In DNA form, the CDR3 reads TGTGCCAGCGGCTTCGGATGGGGACAGGGAAATTCACCCCTCCACTTT. The full variable domain, its missing parts supplied by reference TRBV7-2 and TRBJ1-6, is GAGVSQSPSNKVTEKGKDVELRCDPISGHTALYWYRQSLGQGLEFLIYFQGNSAPDKSGLPSDRFSAERTGGSVSTLTIQRTQQEDSAVYLCASGFGWGQGNSPLHFGNGTRLTVT.